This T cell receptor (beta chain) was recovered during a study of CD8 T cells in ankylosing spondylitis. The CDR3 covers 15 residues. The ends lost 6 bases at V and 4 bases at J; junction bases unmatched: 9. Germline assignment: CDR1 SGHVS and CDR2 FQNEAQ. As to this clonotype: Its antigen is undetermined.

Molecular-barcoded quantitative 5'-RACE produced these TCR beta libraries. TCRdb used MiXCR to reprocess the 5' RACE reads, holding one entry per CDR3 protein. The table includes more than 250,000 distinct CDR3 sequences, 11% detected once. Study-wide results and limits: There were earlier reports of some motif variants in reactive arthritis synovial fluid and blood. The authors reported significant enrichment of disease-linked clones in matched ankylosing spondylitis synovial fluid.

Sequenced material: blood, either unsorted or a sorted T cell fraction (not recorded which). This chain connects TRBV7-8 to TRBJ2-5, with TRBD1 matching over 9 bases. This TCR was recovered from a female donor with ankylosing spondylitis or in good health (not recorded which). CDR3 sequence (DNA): TGTGCCAGCAGTTCACCTGGGACAGGGAGAGAGACCCAGTACTTC. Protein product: CASSSPGTGRETQYF.